Listed here are 3 T cell receptor beta chains from one sample, sequenced in a study of blood T cell repertoires in COVID-19. TCRdb's copy holds only in-frame clones and misses some; the assay was immunoSEQ multiplex PCR. The table lists 220,000 or so clones, approximately 80% of them singletons. Sequenced material: PBMCs or T cells enriched from blood (not recorded which). Receptors originate from a woman aged 55-70 years who had recovered from COVID-19.

The chain combines TRBV11-1 with TRBJ2-7; TRBD1 is a possible D gene (6 bases). Per germline, CDR1 SGHAT and CDR2 FQDESV (reference sequence). This CDR3 spans 14 amino acids. Trimming took 0 bases from V and 8 from J, leaving 14 bases between them. The CDR3 sequence is CASSLAQGQAQQYF. DNA for the CDR3: TGTGCCAGCAGCTTAGCTCAGGGGCAGGCGCAGCAGTACTTC. The entire variable domain, with the rest obtained from reference TRBV11-1 and TRBJ2-7, is as follows: EAEVAQSPRYKITEKSQAVAFWCDPISGHATLYWYRQILGQGPELLVQFQDESVVDDSQLPKDRFSAERLKGVDSTLKIQPAELGDSAMYLCASSLAQGQAQQYFGPGTRLTVT.

The chain couples TRBV29-1 to TRBJ1-1; 7 bases map to TRBD1. With V trimmed by 3 bases and J by 2 bases, 3 bases remained unmatched. Germline-derived CDR1 and CDR2 are SQVTM and ANQGSEA. This CDR3 has 13 amino acids. The CDR3: CSVDRTGNTEAFF. The CDR3 DNA sequence: TGCAGCGTTGACCGGACAGGTAACACTGAAGCTTTCTTT.

The chain combines TRBV5-1 with TRBJ2-3; D remains ambiguous. Looked up from germline, CDR1 is SGHRS and CDR2 is YFSETQ. The CDR3 length is 12 residues. Deletions cut 5 bases from V and 6 bases from J, with 10 bases between. CDR3 coding DNA: TGCGCCAGCAGTTTGTATTCGGATACGCAGTATTTT. Translation gives CASSLYSDTQYF.